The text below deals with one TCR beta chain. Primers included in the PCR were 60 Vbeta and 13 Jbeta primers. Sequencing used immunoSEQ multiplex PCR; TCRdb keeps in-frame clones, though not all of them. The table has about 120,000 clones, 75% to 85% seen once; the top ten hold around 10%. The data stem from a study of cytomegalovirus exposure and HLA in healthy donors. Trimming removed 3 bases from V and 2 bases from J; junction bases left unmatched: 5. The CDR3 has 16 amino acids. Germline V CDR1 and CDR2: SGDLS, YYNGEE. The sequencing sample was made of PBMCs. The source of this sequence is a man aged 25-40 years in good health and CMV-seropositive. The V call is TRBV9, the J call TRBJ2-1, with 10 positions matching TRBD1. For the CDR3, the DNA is TGTGCCAGCAGCGCCCGGGACAGGGGAACCTACAATGAGCAGTTCTTC. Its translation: CASSARDRGTYNEQFF. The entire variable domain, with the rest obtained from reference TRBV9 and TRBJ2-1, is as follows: DSGVTQTPKHLITATGQRVTLRCSPRSGDLSVYWYQQSLDQGLQFLIQYYNGEERAKGNILERFSAQQFPDLHSELNLSSLELGDSALYFCASSARDRGTYNEQFFGPGTRLTVL.